Listed below are T cell receptor beta chains from one sample, sequenced in a study of blood T cells in healthy people across ages. From the 5' RACE reads, TCRdb called clonotypes with MiXCR, one entry per CDR3 protein. The data show roughly 2 million distinct CDR3 sequences, about 50% seen once. Sequenced input: blood. The receptors shown here come from a woman between 35 and 50 years old in good health. The CDR3 runs from the conserved cysteine through the conserved F or W.

cdr3_length j_call v_call cdr3_aa
14 TRBJ2-7 TRBV12-3/TRBV12-4 CTSSFPGQAYEQYF
14 TRBJ2-1 TRBV7-2 CASSLDSSVYEQFF
15 - TRBV2 CASSGAGKGQETQYF
15 TRBJ2-7 TRBV11-2 CASSPTSGGPQEQYF
16 TRBJ2-1 TRBV9 CASSAGIGGRYNEQFF
14 TRBJ2-1 TRBV20-1 CSARRGAQYNEQFF
14 TRBJ2-1 TRBV5-1 CASSQGQGRYEQFF
15 TRBJ2-3 TRBV6-1 CASTEPGTSTDTQYF
16 TRBJ2-1 TRBV15 CATRRGGGVSYNEQFF
15 TRBJ2-7 TRBV29-1 CSVEWVASNSYEQYF
16 TRBJ2-7 TRBV7-2 CASSLAPGTGAYEQYF
17 TRBJ2-1 TRBV6-1 CASSQSPSGVLMSEQFF
12 TRBJ2-7 TRBV7-2 CASSLVNHEQYF
15 TRBJ2-4 TRBV28 CASSFPPGQKNIQYF
15 TRBJ1-2 TRBV27 CASSLSPGNNYGYTF
16 TRBJ2-3 TRBV7-2 CASSLDSGGGTDTQYF